This TCR beta chain stems from a study of T-cell memory formation after mild COVID-19 (TCRdb year 2021). The study in broad terms: TCR sequence clusters from the two donors were largely donor specific. Longitudinal TCRalpha and TCRbeta repertoire sequencing tracked T-cell clones expanding and contracting after mild COVID-19 in a couple of donors. Two young, previously healthy adult volunteers, one female and one male, were included in the cohort.

Ficoll-Paque density gradient centrifugation was used to isolate PBMCs. The full study reports these points: The detection of some responding clones in pre-infection memory suggests that pre-existing cross-reactive memory T cells joined the SARS-CoV-2 response. Clones contracting from day 15 to 85 had balanced CD4/CD8 phenotypes, while a second wave expanding from day 15 to 37 was biased towards CD4+. Whether the second-wave clones peaking on day 37 were SARS-CoV-2 specific was not confirmed. Contracting CD4+ clones turned up mainly in the CM and EM memory subsets, whereas EMRA was where CD8+ clones were enriched. The study covered only a couple of mild cases, and larger cohorts including severe cases with pre-infection samples were considered necessary.

This clonotype has just a few counts. Its cognate antigen has yet to be identified. The sample holds no much larger clone one base away, and base qualities are not on file. Sequencer: Illumina NovaSeq 6000. cDNA libraries for TCRalpha and TCRbeta were prepared by 5'RACE using constant-segment primers, with sample barcodes and unique molecular identifiers added. RNA was extracted from every sample with Trizol reagent. The libraries were amplified in two PCR steps, and the second step added a second sample barcode and Illumina TruSeq adapters. Libraries were sequenced on an Illumina NovaSeq with 2 x 150 bp paired-end reads. As for the authors' bioinformatics: Demultiplexing of reads and collapsing into UMI-guided consensus sequences were performed with migec v1.2.7. With mixcr v2.1.11, UMI consensuses were aligned to TRA and TRB V and J templates and assembled into clonotypes. A clonotype was counted as expanded or contracted only if both edgeR and NoisET called the change significant, with noise models trained on biological replicates. For edgeR calls, a false discovery rate-adjusted p below 0.01 and a log2 fold-change threshold of 1 were applied. As an exploratory analysis of dynamics, max-normalized trajectories of the 1000 most abundant clonotypes were examined with PCA combined with hierarchical clustering. Each responding clone was given a CD4 or CD8 phenotype based on the CD4+ and CD8+ repertoires, which had been sequenced separately. In-frame beta chains were kept once TCRdb had trimmed the public reads at Q25 with fastp and called clones with MiXCR. CDR3 protein duplicates are merged, each entry listing the most common genes and DNA. TCRdb, rather than the study authors, made the V and J calls. Here the sample has about 49,000 distinct CDR3 sequences; approximately 8% occur a single time. The ten top clones hold 1.4% of the sample.

V and J are trimmed by 5 bases and 4 bases, and the gene matches miss 5 bases of the junction. The germline V gene yields SGHTA for CDR1 and FQGNSA for CDR2. The CDR3 spans 14 residues, from the cysteine through the phenylalanine. CDR3 DNA is the only sequence kept; it has 42 bases, read in frame from the first base. Sequenced: PBMCs or a T cell subset sorted from them (not recorded which). The TCR comes from a man in his late teens or twenties who had mild COVID-19 (a few samples of this study predate the infection). The sample titles of this study are shuffled in the database, so cell type and time point are left out; the donor was told from shared clones. The rearrangement combines TRBV7-2 with TRBJ2-3; 8 nucleotides in the junction match TRBD1. The nucleotides are TGTGCCAGCAGCCCAGGACAGGGCTCAGATACGCAGTATTTT. Its coded protein is CASSPGQGSDTQYF.